The TCR beta chain described here comes from a study of shared clonotypes between healthy human individuals. The protocol was immunoSEQ multiplex PCR, while the TCRdb copy is restricted to in-frame clones and leaves out a portion. This sample yields over 2 million clones, of which around 90% are seen a single time; 0.3% to 0.45% belongs to the top ten. This clone came up a few times. The CDR3 consists of 12 residues. V was trimmed by 4 bases and J by 1 base, leaving 7 bases between them. CDR1 and CDR2 (germline): SQVTM, ANQGSEA. This TCR derives from a young man in good health. Some clones in this sample may be carry-over from other donors' samples. This chain links TRBV29-1 with TRBJ1-2; D is unresolved. Sequences were obtained from naive CD4+ T cells from PBMCs. As for subset: CD45RA+ positively selected. CDR3 nucleotide sequence: TGCAGCGTTGGGGTGAATAACTATGGCTACACCTTC. Translated, it gives CSVGVNNYGYTF.